Following are 27 T cell receptor beta chains from one sample sequenced in a study of human T cells and chemical hapten exposure. The time point was: patch test 2, 6 weeks after DPC sensitization. Treatment described: therapeutic diphenylcyclopropenone sensitization with weekly scalp DPC. Each CDR3 protein is one row after TCRdb ran MiXCR on the RACE reads. The sample yields approximately 120,000 distinct CDR3 sequences, about a tenth seen once. The sequencing used whole blood, collected in connection with sensitization to the hapten diphenylcyclopropenone (DPC). Receptors originate from a middle-aged woman with alopecia areata. Some clones in this sample may be carry-over from other donors' samples.

There are many counts of this clonotype. The chain joins TRBV11-2 to TRBJ2-5, with D unclear. CDR1 and CDR2 (germline): SGHAT, FQNNGV. This CDR3 spans 13 amino acids. Trimming took off 0 bases at V and 7 bases at J, with 9 bases between the two ends. Written as DNA, the CDR3 is TGTGCCAGCAGCTTAGAACAGTCAGGGACCCAGTACTTC. It encodes CASSLEQSGTQYF. The full variable domain, rest sourced from reference TRBV11-2 and TRBJ2-5, is EAGVAQSPRYKIIEKRQSVAFWCNPISGHATLYWYQQILGQGPKLLIQFQNNGVVDDSQLPKDRFSAERLKGVDSTLKIQPAKLEDSAVYLCASSLEQSGTQYFGPGTRLLVL.

This clonotype has only a few counts. The chain has TRBV27 and TRBJ1-5; D is unresolved. Germline loops: CDR1 MNHEY, CDR2 SMNVEV (reference sequence). The CDR3 covers 15 residues. The V end was cut by 3 bases, the J end by 3 bases, with 12 bases between. CDR3 protein: CASSFLSSLNQPQHF. CDR3 bases: TGTGCCAGCAGTTTCCTATCATCTCTCAATCAGCCCCAGCATTTT.

This clonotype was found many times. The CDR3 protein is CASSFDSNYGYTF. CDR3 in DNA: TGTGCCAGCAGCTTTGACAGCAACTATGGCTACACCTTC. V is TRBV5-4 and J is TRBJ1-2, with D possibly TRBD1 on 5 matching bases. Germline loops: CDR1 SGHNT, CDR2 YYREEE (reference sequence). The CDR3 has 13 amino acids. With 2 bases removed from V and 2 bases from J, the gap between germline ends came to 7 bases.

This clonotype was seen many times. As DNA, the CDR3 is TGTGCCAGCAGCTTAGGGGGAGGTATCTACGAGCAGTACTTC. Protein sequence: CASSLGGGIYEQYF. The chain combines TRBV7-9 with TRBJ2-7, with a tentative D call TRBD2 (6 bases). The V and J ends lost 1 base and 3 bases respectively, with 10 bases between them. The CDR3 consists of 14 residues. Germline V gene data show CDR1 as SEHNR and CDR2 as FQNEAQ (reference sequence).

The table lists this clonotype with many counts. The chain employs TRBV7-9 and TRBJ2-2; no clear D. The CDR3 has 15 residues. V dropped 3 bases and J dropped 1 base, with 9 bases sitting between them. Germline V CDR1 and CDR2: SEHNR, FQNEAQ (reference sequence). CDR3: CASSFGWGNTGELFF. CDR3 DNA: TGTGCCAGCAGCTTCGGTTGGGGGAACACCGGGGAGCTGTTTTTT.

This chain joins TRBV20-1 and TRBJ2-7; a weak D match, TRBD1 (6 bases). The V and J ends lost 5 bases and 1 base respectively, with 18 bases between them. The CDR3 is made up of 15 amino acids. CDR1 is DFQATT and CDR2 is SNEGSKA in the germline V gene (reference sequence). CDR3 DNA: TGCAGTGCTTCCGGGACACTCAGTGGGTCCTACGAGCAGTACTTC. Amino acids: CSASGTLSGSYEQYF.

This clonotype has at least ten counts. J is TRBJ1-2 and V is TRBV5-1; D call uncertain. The CDR3 has 13 amino acids. The germline V gene encodes CDR1 SGHRS and CDR2 YFSETQ. V was cut by 2 bases and J by 0 bases, with 5 bases left in between. The CDR3 coding sequence is TGCGCCAGCAGCTTCACAGCTAACTATGGCTACACCTTC. Its translation is CASSFTANYGYTF.

This clonotype was detected ten times or more. J is TRBJ1-4 and V is TRBV27, with a weak D call TRBD1 (6 bases). Germline V CDR1 and CDR2: MNHEY, SMNVEV (reference sequence). CDR3 size: 15 residues. V was pared by 3 bases and J by 2 bases, with 10 bases between. CDR3 amino acids: CASSLAQGTNEKLFF. In DNA form, the CDR3 reads TGTGCCAGCAGTTTGGCTCAGGGGACTAATGAAAAACTGTTTTTT.

The table lists this clonotype with many counts. The CDR3 DNA reads as TGTGCCAGCAGCCGAGATGCGTGGCGAACAATCACAGATACGCAGTATTTT. Its protein is CASSRDAWRTITDTQYF. J is TRBJ2-3 and V is TRBV7-9; D is uncertain. The CDR3 contains 17 residues. The germline gives CDR1 SEHNR, CDR2 FQNEAQ (reference sequence). V lost 5 bases and J 2 bases, leaving 20 bases between the germline ends.

As to this clonotype: This may be a read error: a much more frequent sequence differs by one nucleotide. This chain uses TRBV25-1 with TRBJ2-2, with TRBD1 matching 7 bases. The length of the CDR3 is 16 residues. Germline CDR1 MGHDK, CDR2 SYGVNS. The CDR3 here is CAGSDSRTGRSGELFF. The DNA for the CDR3 is TGTGCCGGCAGTGATTCACGGACAGGTCGGTCCGGGGAGCTGTTTTTT.

This clonotype was counted a few times. The chain couples TRBV18 to TRBJ1-3; D unclear. The CDR3 length is 14 residues. The germline V gene has CDR1 KGHSH and CDR2 LQKENI. V was clipped by 1 base and J by 4 bases, with 8 bases between them. CDR3 sequence: CASSPQFSGNTIYF. The CDR3 coding sequence is TGTGCCAGCTCACCACAGTTTTCCGGAAACACCATATATTTT.

This clonotype was counted a few times. This chain uses TRBV18 with TRBJ2-3; D possibly uses TRBD1 or TRBD2 (5 bases each). CDR3 length: 16 amino acids. The germline CDR1 and CDR2 sequences are KGHSH and LQKENI. The V end was cut by 2 bases, the J end by 6 bases, with 18 bases between. CDR3 sequence (DNA): TGTGCCAGCTCACCATTTTTAACAGGAGGCTCCGATACGCAGTATTTT. Amino acid sequence: CASSPFLTGGSDTQYF.

This clonotype was found a few times. This chain uses TRBV19 with TRBJ2-6; maybe TRBD1 (6 bases). The CDR3 has 15 amino acids. CDR1 and CDR2 from the germline V gene are LNHDA and SQIVND (reference sequence). V lost 6 bases to trimming and J lost 2 bases, with 11 bases between them. CDR3 sequence (DNA): TGTGCCAGTAGGCCCGAGGGGGCTGGGGCCAACGTCCTGACTTTC. Protein sequence: CASRPEGAGANVLTF.

This clonotype was observed many times. This chain uses TRBV2 with TRBJ2-2; D unresolved. Germline V CDR1 and CDR2: SNHLY, FYNNEI. The CDR3 is made up of 15 amino acids. The V end was cut by 7 bases, the J end by 2 bases, with 14 bases between. DNA for the CDR3: TGTGCCAGCACCGCCGCGCGGACCAACACCGGGGAGCTGTTTTTT. Amino acids: CASTAARTNTGELFF. Complete variable domain (other parts from reference TRBV2 and TRBJ2-2): EPEVTQTPSHQVTQMGQEVILRCVPISNHLYFYWYRQILGQKVEFLVSFYNNEISEKSEIFDDQFSVERPDGSNFTLKIRSTKLEDSAMYFCASTAARTNTGELFFGEGSRLTVL.

This clonotype was counted a few times. The rearrangement uses TRBV20-1 and TRBJ2-5; TRBD2 matches 8 bases. The V and J ends lost 5 bases and 6 bases, in that order; junction bases with no gene match: 11. This CDR3 comprises 14 residues. Per germline, CDR1 DFQATT and CDR2 SNEGSKA (reference sequence). The CDR3 reads CSASTGTSGQTQYF. The CDR3 nucleotides are TGCAGTGCTTCTACCGGGACTAGTGGGCAGACCCAGTACTTC.

This chain joins TRBV6-2 or TRBV6-3 and TRBJ2-3, with unresolved D. The V and J ends lost 7 bases and 2 bases respectively, with 10 bases between them. From germline, CDR1 is MNHEY and CDR2 SVGEGT. The CDR3 runs 13 residues. The CDR3 spells CASTLANTDTQYF. Written as DNA, the CDR3 is TGTGCCAGCACGTTAGCTAACACAGATACGCAGTATTTT.

This clonotype was seen repeatedly, ten times or more. The chain links TRBV28 to TRBJ2-7; a weak D match, TRBD1 (6 bases). This CDR3 spans 14 amino acids. Germline CDR1 MDHEN, CDR2 SYDVKM. V lost 5 bases and J lost 4, with 15 bases in between. CDR3 region: CASSLGHPTYEQYF. DNA of the CDR3: TGTGCCAGCAGTCTGGGACACCCGACTTACGAGCAGTACTTC.

This clonotype has a handful of counts. The chain recombines TRBV20-1 with TRBJ2-7, with 10 bases aligning to TRBD1. In germline, CDR1 is DFQATT, CDR2 SNEGSKA (reference sequence). The length of the CDR3 is 15 residues. Trimming at V came to 0 bases and at J to 2 bases, leaving 4 bases not matched to a gene. The CDR3 is CSARDPGQGPYEQYF. The CDR3 bases are TGCAGTGCTAGAGATCCGGGACAGGGGCCCTACGAGCAGTACTTC.

There are a few counts of this clonotype. The J gene is TRBJ2-1, the V gene TRBV24-1; 10 nucleotides match TRBD2. Per germline, CDR1 KGHDR and CDR2 SFDVKD. CDR3 length: 15 residues. Losses at the gene ends were 9 bases for V and 2 bases for J; bases not matched to a gene: 6. CDR3 in amino acids: CATASGGGPYNEQFF. Here the CDR3 DNA reads TGTGCCACCGCAAGCGGGGGGGGCCCCTACAATGAGCAGTTCTTC.

To note about this clonotype: Just one base apart from a much larger clone, this may be a read error. This chain joins TRBV7-2 and TRBJ1-1; D is undetermined. The CDR3 loop spans 14 amino acids. Germline V gives CDR1 SGHTA, CDR2 FQGNSA. DNA for the CDR3: TGTGCCCGCAGCTTACTTGGTCATAACACTGAAGCTTTCTTT. Its protein is CARSLLGHNTEAFF. The full variable domain, its missing parts supplied by reference TRBV7-2 and TRBJ1-1, is GAGVSQSPSNKVTEKGKDVELRCDPISGHTALYWYRQSLGQGLEFLIYFQGNSAPDKSGLPSDRFSAERTGGSVSTLTIQRTQQEDSAVYLCARSLLGHNTEAFFGQGTRLTVV.

This chain links TRBV4-1 with TRBJ2-1; either TRBD1 or TRBD2 may supply D (5 bases each). Germline lookup yields CDR1 MGHRA and CDR2 YSYEKL. Trimming removed 2 bases at V and 6 bases at J, with 11 bases between. The CDR3 has 14 residues. The CDR3 region is CASSQTGAANEQFF. CDR3 nucleotide sequence: TGCGCCAGCAGCCAAACCGGGGCGGCCAATGAGCAGTTCTTC.

This clonotype has just a few counts. The rearrangement links TRBV5-8 to TRBJ2-1; 9 positions agree with TRBD1. This CDR3 has 15 residues. J was trimmed by 4 bases and V by 4 bases; bases with no gene match: 6. Germline loops: CDR1 SGHTS, CDR2 YDEGEE. CDR3 bases: TGTGCCAGCAGCAGGACAGGGGCCCGTTACAATGAGCAGTTCTTC. It yields the protein CASSRTGARYNEQFF.

This clonotype appeared many times. This chain links TRBV4-1 with TRBJ1-2, with a weak D call TRBD1 (5 bases). The CDR3 is 16 amino acids. The V and J ends lost 0 bases and 7 bases respectively, with 18 bases between them. CDR1 is MGHRA and CDR2 is YSYEKL in the germline V gene. The CDR3 is CASSQDSRAGISGYTF. The CDR3 coding sequence is TGCGCCAGCAGCCAAGATAGTAGGGCAGGGATAAGTGGCTACACCTTC.

This clonotype was observed many times. The chain carries TRBV28 and TRBJ1-5; possibly TRBD1 for D (5 bases). The CDR3 covers 14 residues. Trimming pared 7 bases from V and 7 bases from J, leaving 17 bases between. CDR1 and CDR2 from the germline V gene are MDHEN and SYDVKM. CDR3 loop: CASTMAGGRQPQHF. The CDR3 bases are TGTGCCAGCACCATGGCGGGGGGAAGGCAGCCCCAGCATTTT.

This clonotype was observed at least ten times. The rearrangement joins TRBV7-9 to TRBJ2-1; D not certain. The CDR3 has 12 residues. Germline CDR1 reads SEHNR; CDR2 reads FQNEAQ (reference sequence). V lost 7 bases to trimming and J lost 7 bases, with 11 bases between them. The CDR3 DNA sequence: TGTGCCAGCAAGATAACATGGAATGAGCAGTTCTTC. The encoded protein is CASKITWNEQFF.

This clonotype came up many times. This chain connects TRBV7-6 to TRBJ2-4; the match to TRBD2 covers 12 bases. Germline assignment: CDR1 SGHVS and CDR2 FNYEAQ. The ends lost 5 bases at V and 8 bases at J; junction bases unmatched: 7. This CDR3 region has 15 residues. The CDR3, as DNA: TGTGCCAGCAGCAATCTGACTAGCGGGGGTTACATTCAGTACTTC. Its translation is CASSNLTSGGYIQYF.

The CDR3 nucleotides are TGTGCCAGCAGCTTTCCTTCGACAGGGGGTATGGAGACCCAGTACTTC. Protein product: CASSFPSTGGMETQYF. The chain carries TRBV5-6 and TRBJ2-5; 9 bases align to TRBD1. CDR1 SGHDT and CDR2 YYEEEE come from the germline V gene. V was pared by 2 bases and J by 5 bases, with 10 bases of the junction left unmatched. This CDR3 spans 16 amino acids.